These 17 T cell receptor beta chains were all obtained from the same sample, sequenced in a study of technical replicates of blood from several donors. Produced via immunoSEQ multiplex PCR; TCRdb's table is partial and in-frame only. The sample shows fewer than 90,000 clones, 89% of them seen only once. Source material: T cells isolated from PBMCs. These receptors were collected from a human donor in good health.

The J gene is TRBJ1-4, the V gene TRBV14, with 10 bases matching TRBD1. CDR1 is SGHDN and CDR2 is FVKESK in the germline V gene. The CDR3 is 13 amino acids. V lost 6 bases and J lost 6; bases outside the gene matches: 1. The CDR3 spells CASRGQGDEKLFF. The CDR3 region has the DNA TGTGCCAGCAGAGGACAGGGGGATGAAAAACTGTTTTTT.

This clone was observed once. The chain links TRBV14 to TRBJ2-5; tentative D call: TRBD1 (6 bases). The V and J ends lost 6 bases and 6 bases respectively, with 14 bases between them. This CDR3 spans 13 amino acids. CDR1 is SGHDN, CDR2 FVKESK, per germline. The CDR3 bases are TGTGCCAGCAGTGATGGACAGTGGAAGACCCAGTACTTC. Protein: CASSDGQWKTQYF.

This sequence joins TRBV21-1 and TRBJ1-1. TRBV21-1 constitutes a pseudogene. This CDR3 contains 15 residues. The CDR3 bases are TGTGCCAGCAGCAAATTGGCGGACTCAAACACTGAAGCTTTCTTT. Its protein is CASSKLADSNTEAFF.

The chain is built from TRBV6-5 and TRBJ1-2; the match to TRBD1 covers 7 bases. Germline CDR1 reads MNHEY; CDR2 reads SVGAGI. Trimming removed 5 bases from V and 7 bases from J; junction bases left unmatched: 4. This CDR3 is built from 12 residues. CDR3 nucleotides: TGTGCCAGCAGTCAGGGGGAGACTGGCTACACCTTC. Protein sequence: CASSQGETGYTF.

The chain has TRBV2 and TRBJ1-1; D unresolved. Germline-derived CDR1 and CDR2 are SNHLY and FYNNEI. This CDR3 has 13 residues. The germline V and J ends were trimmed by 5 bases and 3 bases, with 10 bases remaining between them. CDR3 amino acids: CASSQFGDTEAFF. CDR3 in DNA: TGTGCCAGCAGTCAGTTCGGAGACACTGAAGCTTTCTTT.

The CDR3 DNA reads as TGCAGCGTTGGGGAGGGTATGGGCTATGGCTACACCTTC. As protein: CSVGEGMGYGYTF. The rearrangement links TRBV29-1 to TRBJ1-2; no clear D gene. Trimming shortened V by 4 bases and J by 4 bases, and 13 bases separated the two germline ends. The CDR3 consists of 13 residues. Germline V CDR1 and CDR2: SQVTM, ANQGSEA.

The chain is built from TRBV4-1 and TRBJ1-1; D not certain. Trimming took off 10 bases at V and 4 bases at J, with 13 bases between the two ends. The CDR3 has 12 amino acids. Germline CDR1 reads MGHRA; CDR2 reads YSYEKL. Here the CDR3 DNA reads TGCGCCACCAATGTGGAGGGCACTGAAGCTTTCTTT. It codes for CATNVEGTEAFF.

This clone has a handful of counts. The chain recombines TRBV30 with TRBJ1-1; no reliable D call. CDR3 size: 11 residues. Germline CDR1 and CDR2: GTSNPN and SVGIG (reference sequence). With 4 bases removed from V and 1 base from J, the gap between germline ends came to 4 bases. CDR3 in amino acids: CAWNRNTEAFF. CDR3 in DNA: TGTGCCTGGAACAGGAACACTGAAGCTTTCTTT.

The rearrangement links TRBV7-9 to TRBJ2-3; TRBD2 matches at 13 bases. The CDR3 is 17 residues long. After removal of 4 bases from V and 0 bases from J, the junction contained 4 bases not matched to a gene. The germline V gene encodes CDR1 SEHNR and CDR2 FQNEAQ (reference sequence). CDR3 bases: TGTGCCAGCAGCTGGGGGACTAGCGGGACTAGCACAGATACGCAGTATTTT. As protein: CASSWGTSGTSTDTQYF.

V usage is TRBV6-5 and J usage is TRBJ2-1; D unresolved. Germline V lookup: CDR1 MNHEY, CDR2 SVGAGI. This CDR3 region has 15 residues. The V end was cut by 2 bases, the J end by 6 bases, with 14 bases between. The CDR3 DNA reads TGTGCCAGCAGTTACGCGCGATCGGTTCTCAATGAGCAGTTCTTC. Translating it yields CASSYARSVLNEQFF.

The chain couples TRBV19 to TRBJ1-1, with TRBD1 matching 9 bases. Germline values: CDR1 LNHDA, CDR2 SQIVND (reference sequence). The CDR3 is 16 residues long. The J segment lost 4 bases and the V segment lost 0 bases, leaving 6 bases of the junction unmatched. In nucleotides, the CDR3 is TGTGCCAGTAGTATAGAGCCGGGACAGGGCTTCACTGAAGCTTTCTTT. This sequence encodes CASSIEPGQGFTEAFF.

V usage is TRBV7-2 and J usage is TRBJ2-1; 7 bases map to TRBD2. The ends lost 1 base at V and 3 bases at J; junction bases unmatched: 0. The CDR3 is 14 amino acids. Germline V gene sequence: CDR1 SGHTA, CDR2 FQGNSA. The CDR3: CASSLGTSYNEQFF. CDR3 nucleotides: TGTGCCAGCAGCTTAGGGACTAGCTACAATGAGCAGTTCTTC.

CDR3 residues: CASSLIGTGEAFF. CDR3 nucleotides: TGTGCCAGCAGTTTAATCGGGACAGGGGAAGCTTTCTTT. The rearrangement links TRBV28 to TRBJ1-1; 9 bases align to TRBD1. The CDR3 is made up of 13 amino acids. Germline CDR1 reads MDHEN; CDR2 reads SYDVKM. V dropped 2 bases and J dropped 8; count of bases not matched to a gene: 3.

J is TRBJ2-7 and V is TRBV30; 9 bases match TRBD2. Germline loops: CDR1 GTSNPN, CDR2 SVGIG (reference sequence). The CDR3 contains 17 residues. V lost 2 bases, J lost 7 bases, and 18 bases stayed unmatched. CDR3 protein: CAWSRGIAGVLRGEQYF. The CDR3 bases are TGTGCCTGGAGTAGAGGAATAGCGGGAGTATTGAGGGGGGAGCAGTACTTC.

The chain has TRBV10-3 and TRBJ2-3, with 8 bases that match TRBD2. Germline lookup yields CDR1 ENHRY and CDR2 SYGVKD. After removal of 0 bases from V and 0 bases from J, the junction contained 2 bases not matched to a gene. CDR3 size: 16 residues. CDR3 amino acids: CAISESTGGSTDTQYF. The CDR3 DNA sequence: TGTGCCATCAGTGAGTCAACGGGAGGGAGCACAGATACGCAGTATTTT.

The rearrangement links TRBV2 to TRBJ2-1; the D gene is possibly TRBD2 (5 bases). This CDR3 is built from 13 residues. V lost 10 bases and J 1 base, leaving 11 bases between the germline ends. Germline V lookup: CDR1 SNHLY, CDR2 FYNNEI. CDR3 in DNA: TGTGCCACCCGGGATTCATCCTACAATGAGCAGTTCTTC. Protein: CATRDSSYNEQFF. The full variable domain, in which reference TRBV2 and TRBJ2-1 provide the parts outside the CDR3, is EPEVTQTPSHQVTQMGQEVILRCVPISNHLYFYWYRQILGQKVEFLVSFYNNEISEKSEIFDDQFSVERPDGSNFTLKIRSTKLEDSAMYFCATRDSSYNEQFFGPGTRLTVL.

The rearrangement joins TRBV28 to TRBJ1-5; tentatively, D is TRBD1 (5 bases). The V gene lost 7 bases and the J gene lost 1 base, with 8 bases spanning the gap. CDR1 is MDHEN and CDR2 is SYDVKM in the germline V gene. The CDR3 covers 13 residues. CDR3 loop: CASIRGSNQPQHF. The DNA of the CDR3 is TGTGCCAGCATCCGGGGGAGCAATCAGCCCCAGCATTTT.